This T cell receptor (beta chain) was identified in a study of technical replicates of blood from four donors. Only in-frame clones appear in the TCRdb table, and some are missing; sequencing was by immunoSEQ multiplex PCR. The sample has 91,000 or so clones; 95% are singletons. V was clipped by 2 bases and J by 5 bases, with 12 bases between them. Germline values: CDR1 WSHSY, CDR2 SAAADI. The CDR3 runs to 14 residues. The chain joins TRBV10-2 to TRBJ2-5; no reliable D call. The sample taken for sequencing was T cells isolated from PBMCs. The receptor comes from a human donor in good health. CDR3 residues: CASSERASEETQYF. CDR3 nucleotide sequence: TGCGCCAGCAGTGAGCGAGCCTCCGAGGAGACCCAGTACTTC.